Following are 14 T cell receptor beta chains from one sample sequenced in a study of control samples from healthy donors and cancer patients. The data were produced by immunoSEQ multiplex PCR, yet TCRdb's version contains in-frame clones alone and is incomplete. This sample carries 400,000 to 500,000 clones, 80% to 95% of them seen once, and the ten largest clones take just under 6.5%. The material sequenced was PBMCs. Receptors were obtained from a man aged 35 to 55 with head and neck cancer.

The chain employs TRBV29-1 and TRBJ2-5; tentatively, D is TRBD1 (6 bases). Germline loops: CDR1 SQVTM, CDR2 ANQGSEA. This CDR3 is 15 amino acids long. Trimming cost V 5 bases and J 7 bases, with 23 bases left between them. This CDR3 reads CSVPGGPGDSGTQYF. CDR3 nucleotides: TGCAGCGTTCCCGGCGGGCCAGGGGATTCCGGGACCCAGTACTTC.

The genes are TRBV7-8 and TRBJ1-1; D call uncertain. This CDR3 has 15 amino acids. Germline values: CDR1 SGHVS, CDR2 FQNEAQ. Trimming took off 5 bases at V and 4 bases at J, with 17 bases between the two ends. DNA for the CDR3: TGTGCCAGCAGCCCAAAGTCATACAGCCCCACTGAAGCTTTCTTT. This gives the protein CASSPKSYSPTEAFF.

Written as DNA, the CDR3 is TGTGCCAGTAGTATAGACCTTCCAAGAGTCCGGCCGGGGGGGGATACGCAGTATTTT. This gives the protein CASSIDLPRVRPGGDTQYF. This sequence joins TRBV19 and TRBJ2-3; 8 bases map to TRBD2. Germline-derived CDR1 and CDR2 are LNHDA and SQIVND (reference sequence). The V gene end was trimmed by 0 bases and the J gene end by 6 bases; junction bases not matched to a gene: 17. CDR3 length: 19 residues. The entire variable domain, with the rest obtained from reference TRBV19 and TRBJ2-3, is as follows: DGGITQSPKYLFRKEGQNVTLSCEQNLNHDAMYWYRQDPGQGLRLIYYSQIVNDFQKGDIAEGYSVSREKKESFPLTVTSAQKNPTAFYLCASSIDLPRVRPGGDTQYFGPGTRLTVL.

This rearrangement joins TRBV12-5 to TRBJ1-1; D possibly corresponds to TRBD1 (5 bases). Germline CDR1 is LGHNT and CDR2 is FRNRAP. This CDR3 has 15 amino acids. V was shortened by 1 base and J by 3 bases, with 12 bases between the two germline ends. The chain's CDR3 is CASGLDSKGYTEAFF. In DNA, the CDR3 is TGTGCTAGTGGTTTGGACTCTAAGGGGTACACTGAAGCTTTCTTT.

The chain has TRBV27 and TRBJ1-2; 12 nucleotides match TRBD1. Germline CDR1 MNHEY, CDR2 SMNVEV (reference sequence). The CDR3 spans 16 residues. The V and J ends lost 5 bases and 5 bases, in that order; junction bases with no gene match: 9. The CDR3 here is CASSDRDRGRGYGYTF. The CDR3 DNA sequence: TGTGCCAGCAGTGACCGGGACAGGGGGCGCGGGTATGGCTACACCTTC.

The chain combines TRBV29-1 with TRBJ1-5, with 9 bases identical to TRBD1. V dropped 6 bases and J dropped 3; count of bases not matched to a gene: 3. The CDR3 loop spans 13 amino acids. Germline V gene sequence: CDR1 SQVTM, CDR2 ANQGSEA. The CDR3 here is CSVGDRDNQPQHF. Here the CDR3 DNA reads TGCAGCGTGGGGGACAGGGACAATCAGCCCCAGCATTTT.

The rearrangement links TRBV28 to TRBJ2-5; TRBD1 might be the D (6 bases). There are 15 residues in the CDR3. Germline lookup yields CDR1 MDHEN and CDR2 SYDVKM. Deletions cut 2 bases from V and 5 bases from J, with 15 bases between. The CDR3 region has the DNA TGTGCCAGCAGTTTAAGGGGGACGAGCTTCGAGACCCAGTACTTC. This sequence encodes CASSLRGTSFETQYF.

The gene calls are TRBV3-1 (or the pseudogene TRBV3-2) and TRBJ2-5, with 11 bases matching TRBD2. Trimming at V came to 1 base and at J to 4 bases, leaving 8 bases not matched to a gene. The V gene's germline CDR1 is LGHDT and CDR2 YNNKEL (reference sequence). This CDR3 contains 17 residues. The CDR3 region is CASSQVPSGGTGETQYF. The DNA for the CDR3 is TGTGCCAGCAGCCAAGTCCCTAGCGGGGGGACTGGAGAGACCCAGTACTTC.

V and J are TRBV30 and TRBJ2-7; D might be TRBD2 (7 bases). Trimming cost V 0 bases and J 7 bases, with 19 bases left between them. Germline loops: CDR1 GTSNPN, CDR2 SVGIG (reference sequence). There are 15 residues in the CDR3. CDR3 sequence: CAWSVHEFEGGEQYF. CDR3 sequence (DNA): TGTGCCTGGAGTGTACATGAGTTTGAGGGGGGGGAGCAGTACTTC. The entire variable domain, with the rest obtained from reference TRBV30 and TRBJ2-7, is as follows: SQTIHQWPATLVQPVGSPLSLECTVEGTSNPNLYWYRQAAGRGLQLLFYSVGIGQISSEVPQNLSASRPQDRQFILSSKKLLLSDSGFYLCAWSVHEFEGGEQYFGPGTRLTVT.

This clone has more than one count but fewer than ten. The genes are TRBV10-1 and TRBJ1-5; D is uncertain. This CDR3 has 16 amino acids. The V and J ends lost 5 bases and 4 bases respectively, with 18 bases between them. Germline assignment: CDR1 WNHNN and CDR2 SYGVQD (reference sequence). CDR3 nucleotides: TGCGCCAGCAGTCCGAAGAACCCCTTACGAAATCAGCCCCAGCATTTT. The encoded protein is CASSPKNPLRNQPQHF.

This clone turned up a few times. The rearrangement uses TRBV4-3 and TRBJ2-3, with D maybe TRBD2 (7 bases). Deletions cut 0 bases from V and 2 bases from J, with 15 bases between. This CDR3 is 17 amino acids long. The germline gives CDR1 LGHNA, CDR2 YSLEER. The CDR3 nucleotides are TGCGCCAGCAGCCAAGAGGGCGGGGGCCCAAACACAGATACGCAGTATTTT. Translated: CASSQEGGGPNTDTQYF.

In its sample, this clone was seen a few times. V is TRBV3-1 (or the pseudogene TRBV3-2) and J is TRBJ2-1; D gene ambiguous. V lost 0 bases, J lost 0 bases, and 9 bases lay in between. This CDR3 has 16 amino acids. The V gene's germline CDR1 is LGHDT and CDR2 YNNKEL (reference sequence). Here the CDR3 reads CASSQEARSSYNEQFF. The DNA of the CDR3 is TGTGCCAGCAGCCAAGAGGCTCGGAGCTCCTACAATGAGCAGTTCTTC.

This sequence joins TRBV28 and TRBJ2-7; 9 nucleotides match TRBD1. Germline CDR1 and CDR2: MDHEN and SYDVKM. The J segment lost 3 bases and the V segment lost 6 bases, leaving 9 bases of the junction unmatched. This CDR3 spans 15 amino acids. As DNA, the CDR3 is TGTGCCAGCAGGACGCGGACAGGGGTCGGCTACGAGCAGTACTTC. The encoded protein is CASRTRTGVGYEQYF. The complete variable domain, with remaining parts taken from reference TRBV28 and TRBJ2-7, reads DVKVTQSSRYLVKRTGEKVFLECVQDMDHENMFWYRQDPGLGLRLIYFSYDVKMKEKGDIPEGYSVSREKKERFSLILESASTNQTSMYLCASRTRTGVGYEQYFGPGTRLTVT.

The V and J genes are TRBV20-1 and TRBJ1-1, with D possibly TRBD1 on 6 matching bases. Per germline, CDR1 DFQATT and CDR2 SNEGSKA (reference sequence). Trimming pared 3 bases from V and 0 bases from J, leaving 8 bases between. This CDR3 contains 13 residues. DNA for the CDR3: TGCAGTGCTAGTGGACAGTTGAACACTGAAGCTTTCTTT. Translated: CSASGQLNTEAFF.